This paragraph covers one TCR beta chain sequence. The data derive from a study of T cell changes during pregnancy in multiple sclerosis. V was shortened by 11 bases and J by 12 bases, with 30 bases between the two germline ends. Germline V gene lookup returns CDR1 MDHEN and CDR2 SYDVKM. The CDR3 is 15 residues long. Generated by immunoSEQ multiplex PCR, the TCRdb table keeps only in-frame clones and is missing some. This repertoire shows approximately 100,000 clones, around 93% found once; its top ten account for around 0.96%. The starting material was peripheral blood, obtained before pregnancy. The receptor was isolated from a female donor with multiple sclerosis, enrolled in a pregnancy study. The chain has TRBV28 and TRBJ2-3; maybe TRBD2 (6 bases). Here the CDR3 reads CASPASGQFFESQYF. In DNA form, the CDR3 reads TGTGCCTCCCCGGCCAGCGGGCAATTTTTTGAGTCCCAGTATTTT.